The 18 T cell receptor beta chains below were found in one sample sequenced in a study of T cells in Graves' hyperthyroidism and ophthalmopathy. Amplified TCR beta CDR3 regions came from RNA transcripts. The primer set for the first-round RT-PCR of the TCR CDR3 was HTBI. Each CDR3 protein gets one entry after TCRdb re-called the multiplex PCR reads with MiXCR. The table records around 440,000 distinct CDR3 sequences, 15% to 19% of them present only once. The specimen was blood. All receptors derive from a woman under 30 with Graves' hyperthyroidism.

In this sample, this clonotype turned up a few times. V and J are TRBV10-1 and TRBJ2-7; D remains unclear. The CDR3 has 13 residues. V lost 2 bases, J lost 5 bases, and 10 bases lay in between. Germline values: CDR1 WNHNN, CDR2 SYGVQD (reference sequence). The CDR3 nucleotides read TGCGCCAGCAGTGAGGTCCACGACCACGAGCAGTACTTC. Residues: CASSEVHDHEQYF.

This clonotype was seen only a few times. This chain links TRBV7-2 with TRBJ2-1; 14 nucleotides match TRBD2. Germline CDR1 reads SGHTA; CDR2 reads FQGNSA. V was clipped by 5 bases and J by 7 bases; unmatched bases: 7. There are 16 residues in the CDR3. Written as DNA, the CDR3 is TGTGCCAGCAGCACCAGAGGGACTAGCGGGAGAAATGAGCAGTTCTTC. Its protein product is CASSTRGTSGRNEQFF.

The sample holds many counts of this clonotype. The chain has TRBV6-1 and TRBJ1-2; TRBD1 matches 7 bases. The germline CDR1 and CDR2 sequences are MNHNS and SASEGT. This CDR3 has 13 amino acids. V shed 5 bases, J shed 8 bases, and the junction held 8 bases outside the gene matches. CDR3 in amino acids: CASSRQGVYGYTF. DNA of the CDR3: TGTGCCAGCAGTCGACAGGGTGTTTACGGCTACACCTTC.

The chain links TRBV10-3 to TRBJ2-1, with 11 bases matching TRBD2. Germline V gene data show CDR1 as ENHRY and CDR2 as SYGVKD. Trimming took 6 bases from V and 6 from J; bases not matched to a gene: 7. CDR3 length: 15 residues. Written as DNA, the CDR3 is TGTGCCATCAGGACTAGCGGGGCTAATAGCAATGAGCAGTTCTTC. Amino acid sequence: CAIRTSGANSNEQFF.

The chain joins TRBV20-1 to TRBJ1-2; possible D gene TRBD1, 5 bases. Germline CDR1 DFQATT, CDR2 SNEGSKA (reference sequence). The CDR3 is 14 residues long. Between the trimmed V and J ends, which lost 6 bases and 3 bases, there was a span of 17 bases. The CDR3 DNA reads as TGCAGTGCGCGGAACCAGGGCCGGGACTATGGCTACACCTTC. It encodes CSARNQGRDYGYTF.

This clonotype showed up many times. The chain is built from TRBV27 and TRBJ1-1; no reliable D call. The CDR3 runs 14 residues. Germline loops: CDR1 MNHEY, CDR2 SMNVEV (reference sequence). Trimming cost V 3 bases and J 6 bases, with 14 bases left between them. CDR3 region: CASSFPGRAAEAFF. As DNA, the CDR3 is TGTGCCAGCAGTTTCCCCGGGAGGGCGGCTGAAGCTTTCTTT.

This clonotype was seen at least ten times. The CDR3 spells CSVEEGDGYTF. The CDR3 DNA reads as TGCAGCGTTGAGGAGGGAGATGGCTACACCTTC. The chain couples TRBV29-1 to TRBJ1-2; D remains unclear. Germline loops: CDR1 SQVTM, CDR2 ANQGSEA. The V gene lost 3 bases and the J gene lost 6 bases, with 8 bases spanning the gap. The CDR3 consists of 11 residues. Combining the CDR3 with reference TRBV29-1 and TRBJ1-2 gives the whole variable domain SAVISQKPSRDICQRGTSLTIQCQVDSQVTMMFWYRQQPGQSLTLIATANQGSEATYESGFVIDKFPISRPNLTFSTLTVSNMSPEDSSIYLCSVEEGDGYTFGSGTRLTVV.

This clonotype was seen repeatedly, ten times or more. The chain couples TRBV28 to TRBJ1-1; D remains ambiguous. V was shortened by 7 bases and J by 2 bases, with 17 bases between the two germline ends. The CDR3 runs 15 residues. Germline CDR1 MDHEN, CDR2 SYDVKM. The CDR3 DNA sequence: TGTGCCAGCACTACTGGCACGGCAGAAAACACTGAAGCTTTCTTT. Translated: CASTTGTAENTEAFF.

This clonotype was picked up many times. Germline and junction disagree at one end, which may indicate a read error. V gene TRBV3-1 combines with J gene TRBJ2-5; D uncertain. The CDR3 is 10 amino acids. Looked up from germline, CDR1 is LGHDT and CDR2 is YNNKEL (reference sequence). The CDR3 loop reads CASSQKTQYF. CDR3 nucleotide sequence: TGTGCCAGCAGCCAAAAGACCCAGTACTTC.

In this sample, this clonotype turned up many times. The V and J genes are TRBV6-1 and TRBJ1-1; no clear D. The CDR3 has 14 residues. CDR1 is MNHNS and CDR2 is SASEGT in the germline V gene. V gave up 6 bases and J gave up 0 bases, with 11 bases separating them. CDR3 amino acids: CASRETKMNTEAFF. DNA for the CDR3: TGTGCCAGCAGGGAGACAAAGATGAACACTGAAGCTTTCTTT.

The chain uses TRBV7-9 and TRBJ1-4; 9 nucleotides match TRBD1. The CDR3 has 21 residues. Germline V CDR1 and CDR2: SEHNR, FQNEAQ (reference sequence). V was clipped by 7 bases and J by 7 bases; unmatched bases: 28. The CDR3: CASTTSFSGTGSYPPSEKLFF. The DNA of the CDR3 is TGTGCCAGCACTACTTCGTTTTCTGGGACAGGGTCCTACCCTCCGTCTGAAAAACTGTTTTTT.

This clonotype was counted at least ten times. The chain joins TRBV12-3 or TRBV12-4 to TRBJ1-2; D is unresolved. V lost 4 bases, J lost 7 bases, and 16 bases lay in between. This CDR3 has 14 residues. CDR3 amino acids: CASSSLGLARGYTF. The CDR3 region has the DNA TGTGCCAGCAGTTCCCTGGGGTTAGCTCGTGGCTACACCTTC.

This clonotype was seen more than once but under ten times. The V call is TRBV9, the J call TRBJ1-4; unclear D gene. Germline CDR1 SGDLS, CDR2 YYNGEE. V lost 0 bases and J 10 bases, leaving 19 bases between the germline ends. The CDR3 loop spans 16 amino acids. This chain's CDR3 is CASSVDMDPGVGKLFF. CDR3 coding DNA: TGTGCCAGCAGCGTAGATATGGATCCCGGGGTTGGAAAACTGTTTTTT.

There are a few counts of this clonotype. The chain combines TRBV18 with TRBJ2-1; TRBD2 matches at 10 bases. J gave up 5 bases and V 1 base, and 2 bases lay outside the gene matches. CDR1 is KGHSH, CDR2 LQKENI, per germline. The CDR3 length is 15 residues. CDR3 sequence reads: CASSPQRGGHNEQFF. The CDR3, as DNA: TGTGCCAGCTCACCACAGCGGGGGGGCCACAATGAGCAGTTCTTC.

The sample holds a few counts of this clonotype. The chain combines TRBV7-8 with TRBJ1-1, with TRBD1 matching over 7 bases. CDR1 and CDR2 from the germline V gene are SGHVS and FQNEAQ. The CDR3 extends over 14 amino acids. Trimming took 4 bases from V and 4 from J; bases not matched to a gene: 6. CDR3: CASSWSNRGTEAFF. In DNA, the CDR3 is TGTGCCAGCAGCTGGTCGAACAGGGGCACTGAAGCTTTCTTT.

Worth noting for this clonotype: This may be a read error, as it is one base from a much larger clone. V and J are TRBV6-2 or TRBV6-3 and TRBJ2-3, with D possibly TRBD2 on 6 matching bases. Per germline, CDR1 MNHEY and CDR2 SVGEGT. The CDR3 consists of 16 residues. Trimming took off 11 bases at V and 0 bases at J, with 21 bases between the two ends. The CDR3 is CAGVEGLRSSTDTQYF. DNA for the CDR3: TGTGCCGGCGTTGAGGGACTTCGCTCTAGCACAGATACGCAGTATTTT.

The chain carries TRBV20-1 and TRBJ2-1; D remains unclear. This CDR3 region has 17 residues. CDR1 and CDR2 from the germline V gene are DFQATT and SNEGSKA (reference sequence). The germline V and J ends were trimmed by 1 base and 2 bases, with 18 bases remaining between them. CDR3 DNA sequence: TGCAGTGCTAGAGTACTTGGACGGCGCCTCACCTACAATGAGCAGTTCTTC. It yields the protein CSARVLGRRLTYNEQFF.

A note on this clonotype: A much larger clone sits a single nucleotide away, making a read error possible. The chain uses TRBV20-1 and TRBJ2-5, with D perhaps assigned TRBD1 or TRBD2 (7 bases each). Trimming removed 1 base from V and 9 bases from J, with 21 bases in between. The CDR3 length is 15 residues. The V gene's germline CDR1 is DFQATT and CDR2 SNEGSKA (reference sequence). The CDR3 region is CSARVFGAGGEAQYF. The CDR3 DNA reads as TGCAGTGCTAGAGTTTTTGGGGCAGGGGGGGAGGCCCAGTACTTC.